The rows below give T cell receptor beta chains drawn from one sample of a study of Ad26.COV2.S vaccination and SARS-CoV-2 variants. The assay was immunoSEQ multiplex PCR, and TCRdb's table has in-frame clones only and misses some. The table lists some 500,000 clones, roughly 89% of them singletons. The sample consisted of peripheral blood, taken in a trial of Ad26.COV2.S vaccine versus placebo. The receptors here all came from a person aged 18-65 years who received the Ad26.COV2.S COVID-19 vaccine or a placebo. Both conserved end residues are part of each CDR3. The order of the fields is clone size, V gene, D gene, J gene, CDR3 protein, CDR3 DNA. A D gene is named only where the DNA matches it firmly. Rows give clone size only sometimes, using once, few, many, or a class for an expanded clone.

size: NA; V: TRBV5-1; D: NA; J: TRBJ2-2; CDR3: CASSLQTNTGELFF; DNA: TGCGCCAGCAGCTTGCAGACAAACACCGGGGAGCTGTTTTTT
size: NA; V: TRBV5-1; D: NA; J: TRBJ2-7; CDR3: CASSFQGHEQYF; DNA: TGCGCCAGCAGCTTCCAGGGTCACGAGCAGTACTTC
size: NA; V: TRBV11-1; D: NA; J: TRBJ2-5; CDR3: CASSGGRQETQYF; DNA: TGTGCCAGCAGCGGGGGGCGACAAGAGACCCAGTACTTC
size: NA; V: TRBV5-1; D: NA; J: TRBJ1-2; CDR3: CASSPETGYGYTF; DNA: TGCGCCAGCAGCCCCGAAACCGGCTATGGCTACACCTTC
size: NA; V: TRBV5-1; D: NA; J: TRBJ2-7; CDR3: CASSPQPGRSYEQYF; DNA: TGCGCCAGCAGCCCCCAGCCGGGGAGATCCTACGAGCAGTACTTC
size: once; V: TRBV12-3/TRBV12-4; D: NA; J: TRBJ1-5; CDR3: CASSYTSNQPQHF; DNA: TGTGCCAGCAGCTATACTAGCAATCAGCCCCAGCATTTT
size: once; V: TRBV7-2; D: TRBD1; J: TRBJ2-6; CDR3: CASSFGQGAPGANVLTF; DNA: TGTGCCAGCAGCTTTGGACAGGGGGCGCCTGGGGCCAACGTCCTGACTTTC
size: once; V: TRBV30; D: NA; J: TRBJ1-5; CDR3: CAWGPGGNQPQHF; DNA: TGTGCCTGGGGCCCGGGGGGTAATCAGCCCCAGCATTTT
size: NA; V: TRBV7-2; D: NA; J: TRBJ1-5; CDR3: CASSLLGYSNQPQHF; DNA: TGTGCCAGCAGCTTACTGGGTTATAGCAATCAGCCCCAGCATTTT
size: few; V: TRBV6-5; D: NA; J: TRBJ1-5; CDR3: CASRLGQHSQPQHF; DNA: TGTGCCAGCAGACTGGGACAACATTCTCAGCCCCAGCATTTT
size: NA; V: TRBV27; D: NA; J: TRBJ2-7; CDR3: CASSYPPRAVKQYF; DNA: TGTGCCAGCAGTTACCCTCCCCGGGCCGTGAAGCAGTACTTC
size: NA; V: TRBV30; D: NA; J: TRBJ2-1; CDR3: CAWSVWSYNEQFF; DNA: TGTGCCTGGAGTGTATGGTCCTACAATGAGCAGTTCTTC
size: NA; V: TRBV5-1; D: NA; J: TRBJ2-6; CDR3: CASSLSGGPRLSGANVLTF; DNA: TGCGCCAGCAGCCTCTCGGGGGGCCCCAGGCTCTCTGGGGCCAACGTCCTGACTTTC
size: NA; V: TRBV12-3/TRBV12-4; D: NA; J: TRBJ2-7; CDR3: CASSYNTKYEQYF; DNA: TGTGCCAGCAGCTACAATACGAAATACGAGCAGTACTTC
size: NA; V: TRBV28; D: NA; J: TRBJ2-7; CDR3: CASSFWETGTYEQYF; DNA: TGTGCCAGCAGTTTCTGGGAAACAGGGACCTACGAGCAGTACTTC
size: NA; V: TRBV7-9; D: TRBD2; J: TRBJ2-3; CDR3: CASSLSPRTSGYTDTQYF; DNA: TGTGCCAGCAGCTTATCCCCCCGGACTAGCGGGTACACAGATACGCAGTATTTT
size: NA; V: TRBV7-9; D: NA; J: TRBJ2-2; CDR3: CASSSLRAGELFF; DNA: TGTGCCAGCAGCTCACTCAGGGCCGGGGAGCTGTTTTTT
size: NA; V: TRBV6-5; D: NA; J: TRBJ2-7; CDR3: CASKKAGVYEQYF; DNA: TGTGCCAGCAAAAAGGCAGGGGTCTACGAGCAGTACTTC
size: NA; V: TRBV5-5; D: NA; J: TRBJ1-1; CDR3: CASSRGDGYEAFF; DNA: TGTGCCAGCAGCCGGGGGGACGGCTATGAAGCTTTCTTT
size: NA; V: TRBV9; D: TRBD2; J: TRBJ2-1; CDR3: CAENSKIGTSKSSPSYNEQFF; DNA: TGTGCCGAAAATTCCAAAATCGGGACTAGCAAATCAAGTCCCTCCTACAATGAGCAGTTCTTC
size: NA; V: TRBV7-9; D: TRBD1; J: TRBJ1-3; CDR3: CASSHPDRGKTGNTIYF; DNA: TGTGCCAGCAGTCACCCTGACAGGGGAAAGACTGGAAACACCATATATTTT
size: NA; V: TRBV12-5; D: TRBD1; J: TRBJ1-2; CDR3: CASGLIPGTGVYGYTF; DNA: TGTGCTAGTGGTTTGATCCCCGGGACAGGGGTCTATGGCTACACCTTC
size: NA; V: TRBV19; D: NA; J: TRBJ2-3; CDR3: CASSILAGDTQYF; DNA: TGTGCCAGTAGTATTCTAGCAGGAGATACGCAGTATTTT
size: once; V: TRBV5-1; D: TRBD1; J: TRBJ1-3; CDR3: CASRLTGQGGNTIYF; DNA: TGCGCCAGCAGACTCACAGGACAGGGGGGAAACACCATATATTTT
size: NA; V: TRBV7-2; D: NA; J: TRBJ1-2; CDR3: CASSLVGGTGFNYGYTF; DNA: TGTGCCAGCAGCTTAGTAGGAGGGACCGGATTTAACTATGGCTACACCTTC
size: NA; V: TRBV29-1; D: TRBD1; J: TRBJ1-2; CDR3: CSAGFRDREGGYTF; DNA: TGCAGCGCGGGGTTCCGGGACAGGGAGGGAGGCTACACCTTC
size: NA; V: TRBV5-1; D: TRBD1; J: TRBJ2-5; CDR3: CASRTGTGRETQYF; DNA: TGCGCCAGCAGAACCGGGACAGGAAGGGAGACCCAGTACTTC
size: NA; V: TRBV6-2/TRBV6-3; D: TRBD1; J: TRBJ1-5; CDR3: CASRYGTVNQPQHF; DNA: TGTGCCAGCAGGTACGGGACAGTTAATCAGCCCCAGCATTTT
size: once; V: TRBV19; D: NA; J: TRBJ1-6; CDR3: CASSPNVGNSPLHF; DNA: TGTGCCAGTAGTCCCAACGTGGGTAATTCACCCCTCCACTTT
size: NA; V: TRBV5-8; D: TRBD1; J: TRBJ1-2; CDR3: CASSLSGTGAYGYTF; DNA: TGTGCCAGCAGCTTGTCCGGGACAGGGGCATATGGCTACACCTTC
size: NA; V: TRBV28; D: TRBD1; J: TRBJ1-5; CDR3: CASSTGTGGALSSPAQHF; DNA: TGTGCCAGCAGCACCGGGACAGGGGGCGCCCTCAGCTCTCCAGCCCAGCATTTT
size: NA; V: TRBV5-1; D: TRBD1; J: TRBJ2-1; CDR3: CASSSKQGWNEQFF; DNA: TGCGCCAGCAGCTCTAAACAGGGGTGGAATGAGCAGTTCTTC
size: NA; V: TRBV5-1; D: TRBD2; J: TRBJ2-7; CDR3: CASSWTSGSYEQYF; DNA: TGCGCCAGCAGCTGGACTAGCGGCTCCTACGAGCAGTACTTC
size: NA; V: TRBV29-1; D: NA; J: TRBJ2-7; CDR3: CSVGWDSYEQYF; DNA: TGCAGCGTTGGTTGGGACTCCTACGAGCAGTACTTC
size: NA; V: TRBV24-1; D: TRBD2; J: TRBJ2-3; CDR3: CATSDSTSGTPTDTQYF; DNA: TGTGCCACCAGTGATTCGACTAGCGGGACCCCTACCGATACGCAGTATTTT
size: NA; V: TRBV7-2; D: TRBD2; J: TRBJ2-5; CDR3: CASSQRGRAETQYF; DNA: TGTGCCAGCAGCCAACGAGGGAGGGCAGAGACCCAGTACTTC
size: once; V: TRBV14; D: NA; J: TRBJ2-5; CDR3: CASSHSETQYF; DNA: TGTGCCAGCAGCCACAGTGAGACCCAGTACTTC
size: NA; V: TRBV7-2; D: NA; J: TRBJ1-1; CDR3: CASSLARATEAFF; DNA: TGTGCCAGCAGCTTAGCCAGGGCCACTGAAGCTTTCTTT
size: NA; V: TRBV2; D: TRBD2; J: TRBJ2-2; CDR3: CASSEVPGGQAGELFF; DNA: TGTGCCAGCAGTGAAGTTCCGGGGGGGCAAGCCGGGGAGCTGTTTTTT